The subject of this entry is one T cell receptor (beta chain). The sample originates from a study of blood T cell repertoires in COVID-19. Study-wide background: Samples of COVID-19 (acute and convalescent) were obtained from the United States, Italy and Spain. The analysed material was cDNA or gDNA that came from T cells, B-cell-depleted T cells, or PBMCs.

Authors' methods: Amplification of reference gene primers was used by the study to estimate nucleated cell counts. Method: immunoSEQ multiplex PCR; TCRdb's copy keeps in-frame clones and lacks some. The DNA gave D and trimming, while V, J and clone size come from that table. The sample lists a few hundred thousand clones, around nine tenths occurring once. Germline lookup yields CDR1 MNHNY and CDR2 SVGAGI (reference sequence). V was shortened by 8 bases and J by 0 bases, with 22 bases between the two germline ends. The CDR3 sequence is 17 residues long. Sample: peripheral blood. The receptor was isolated from a woman aged 45-59 years with active or convalescent COVID-19. The chain uses TRBV6-6 and TRBJ1-1; no clear D. The DNA for the CDR3 is TGTGCCAGCGGTCGGTTATTGAGGGCAAGTCTGAACACTGAAGCTTTCTTT. As protein: CASGRLLRASLNTEAFF.